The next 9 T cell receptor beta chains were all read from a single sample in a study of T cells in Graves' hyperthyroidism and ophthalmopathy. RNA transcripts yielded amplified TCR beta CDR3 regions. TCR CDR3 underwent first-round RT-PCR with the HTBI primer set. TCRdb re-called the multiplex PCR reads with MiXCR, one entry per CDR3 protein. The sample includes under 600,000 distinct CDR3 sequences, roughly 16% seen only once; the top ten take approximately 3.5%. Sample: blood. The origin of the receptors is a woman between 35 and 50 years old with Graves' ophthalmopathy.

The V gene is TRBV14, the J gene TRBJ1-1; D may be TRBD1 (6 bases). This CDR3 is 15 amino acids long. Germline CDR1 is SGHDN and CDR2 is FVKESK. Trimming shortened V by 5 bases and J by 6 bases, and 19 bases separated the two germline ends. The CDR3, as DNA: TGTGCCAGCAGCGTACATATCACAGGGTTGGCTGAAGCTTTCTTT. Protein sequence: CASSVHITGLAEAFF. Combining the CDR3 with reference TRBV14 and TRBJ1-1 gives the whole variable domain EAGVTQFPSHSVIEKGQTVTLRCDPISGHDNLYWYRRVMGKEIKFLLHFVKESKQDESGMPNNRFLAERTGGTYSTLKVQPAELEDSGVYFCASSVHITGLAEAFFGQGTRLTVV.

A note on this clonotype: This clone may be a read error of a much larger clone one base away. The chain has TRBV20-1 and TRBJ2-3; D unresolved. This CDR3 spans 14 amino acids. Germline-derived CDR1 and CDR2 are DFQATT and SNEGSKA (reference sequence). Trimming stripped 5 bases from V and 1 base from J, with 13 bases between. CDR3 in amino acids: CSAPPGVGTDTQYF. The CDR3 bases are TGCAGTGCTCCCCCTGGTGTCGGCACAGATACGCAGTATTTT.

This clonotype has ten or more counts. The CDR3 DNA reads TGCAGTGCTAGAAGCCTCTCGACGGGTACCTACGAGCAGTACTTC. Amino acid sequence: CSARSLSTGTYEQYF. The chain joins TRBV20-1 to TRBJ2-7; D unresolved. V shed 2 bases and J shed 2 bases, with 16 bases lying between them. Germline values: CDR1 DFQATT, CDR2 SNEGSKA (reference sequence). The CDR3 is 15 amino acids.

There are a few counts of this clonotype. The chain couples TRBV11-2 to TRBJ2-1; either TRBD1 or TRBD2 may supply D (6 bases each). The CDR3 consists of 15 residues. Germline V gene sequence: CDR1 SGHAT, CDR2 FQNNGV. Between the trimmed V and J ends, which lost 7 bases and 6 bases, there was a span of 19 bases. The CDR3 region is CASNPRGLNCNEQFF. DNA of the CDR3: TGTGCCAGCAACCCCCGGGGGCTGAACTGCAATGAGCAGTTCTTC. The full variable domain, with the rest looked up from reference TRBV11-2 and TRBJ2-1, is EAGVAQSPRYKIIEKRQSVAFWCNPISGHATLYWYQQILGQGPKLLIQFQNNGVVDDSQLPKDRFSAERLKGVDSTLKIQPAKLEDSAVYLCASNPRGLNCNEQFFGPGTRLTVL.

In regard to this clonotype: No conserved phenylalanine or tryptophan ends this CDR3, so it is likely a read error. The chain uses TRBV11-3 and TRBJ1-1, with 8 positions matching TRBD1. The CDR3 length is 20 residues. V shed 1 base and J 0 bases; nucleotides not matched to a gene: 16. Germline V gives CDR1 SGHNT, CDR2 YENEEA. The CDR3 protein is CASSLGQGRPTRYMNTEAFS. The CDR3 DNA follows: TGTGCCAGCAGCTTAGGACAGGGGCGCCCCACGCGGTACATGAACACTGAAGCTTTCTCT.

This chain's CDR3 is CSARDIGRDTEAFF. In nucleotides, the CDR3 is TGCAGTGCTAGAGATATAGGGCGGGACACTGAAGCTTTCTTT. V is TRBV20-1 and J is TRBJ1-1; D is unresolved. The germline CDR1 and CDR2 sequences are DFQATT and SNEGSKA (reference sequence). V lost 0 bases and J 3 bases, leaving 11 bases between the germline ends. The CDR3 loop spans 14 amino acids.

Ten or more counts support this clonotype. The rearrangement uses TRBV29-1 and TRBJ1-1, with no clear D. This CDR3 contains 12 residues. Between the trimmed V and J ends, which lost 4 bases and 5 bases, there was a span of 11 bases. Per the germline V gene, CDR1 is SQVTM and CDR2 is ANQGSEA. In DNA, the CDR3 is TGCAGCGTTGCAACCGGGGAAACTGAAGCTTTCTTT. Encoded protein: CSVATGETEAFF.

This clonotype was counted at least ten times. CDR3 coding DNA: TGTGCCAGCAGTCCAAGACAGGGGAACAATGAGCAGTTCTTC. Protein: CASSPRQGNNEQFF. The chain recombines TRBV6-1 with TRBJ2-1, with 8 bases that match TRBD1. Losses at the gene ends were 5 bases for V and 5 bases for J; bases not matched to a gene: 5. In germline, CDR1 is MNHNS, CDR2 SASEGT. The CDR3 consists of 14 residues.

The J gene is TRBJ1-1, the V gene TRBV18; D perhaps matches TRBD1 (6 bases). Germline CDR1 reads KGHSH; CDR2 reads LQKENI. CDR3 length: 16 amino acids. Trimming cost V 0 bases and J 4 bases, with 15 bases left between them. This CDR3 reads CASSPPRGWSVTEAFF. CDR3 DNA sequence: TGTGCCAGCTCACCACCGAGGGGGTGGTCTGTCACTGAAGCTTTCTTT. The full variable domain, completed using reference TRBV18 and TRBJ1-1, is NAGVMQNPRHLVRRRGQEARLRCSPMKGHSHVYWYRQLPEEGLKFMVYLQKENIIDESGMPKERFSAEFPKEGPSILRIQQVVRGDSAAYFCASSPPRGWSVTEAFFGQGTRLTVV.